This T cell receptor (beta chain) was sequenced in a study of tissue T cells after allogeneic stem cell transplantation. This clone was seen a handful of times. Its antigen is not known. Comparators without hematopoietic cell transplant had other cancers, at least five gastrointestinal samples, and no known gastrointestinal disease. Whole-study results and caveats: In patients and mice, blood and spleen missed much of tissue repertoire. Across patients, clones rarely overlapped, yet motif clusters were shared tissue-specifically.

The V gene end was trimmed by 0 bases and the J gene end by 4 bases; junction bases not matched to a gene: 6. Germline-derived CDR1 and CDR2 are SGHRS and YFSETQ. The CDR3 contains 16 residues. Survey-depth TCRbeta CDR3 sequencing reported V/J genes and productive frequencies. Sequenced by immunoSEQ multiplex PCR; TCRdb stores in-frame clones only, minus some. The sample contains tens of thousands of clones, about 73% of which appear only once. The TCR sequence derives from a female donor over 55 with lung cancer. The sample here was tissue from the ileum, taken at autopsy. The genes are TRBV5-1 and TRBJ2-7; 11 bases fit TRBD2. CDR3 residues: CASSLAVSGRGYEQYF. CDR3 in DNA: TGCGCCAGCAGCTTGGCAGTTAGCGGGAGGGGGTACGAGCAGTACTTC.